The source of this T cell receptor beta chain is a study of blood T cell repertoires in COVID-19 (dated by TCRdb to about 2020). Background for the entire study: Samples covering the acute and convalescent phases of COVID-19 were provided by collaborators in the United States, Italy and Spain. The prospective study material was composed of cDNA or gDNA derived from T cells, B-cell-depleted T cells, or PBMCs. The dataset comprised deeply sampled blood TCRbeta repertoires from subjects exposed to, actively infected with, or recovered from COVID-19. The repertoires were released in a freely available public database intended as a resource for research on the immune response to SARS-CoV-2. Samples came from the ongoing ImmuneRACE study (first 160 participants) plus 1,254 subjects from 6 global collaborators. The sample metadata nearly always contained a de-identified subject ID, COVID-19 status, age in years and sex. Where HLA class I and class II types were available, the types were taken from metadata supplied by the sample provider, not from assay-based typing.

Each collaborating institution followed its own protocols to collect whole blood in K2EDTA tubes. Collaborator samples were shipped for TCRbeta analysis as frozen whole blood, isolated PBMCs, or DNA extracted from either sample type. Concerning this clone: Its target antigen remains unknown. Within one base of it there is no much larger clone, and no base qualities were kept.

Ends trimmed: V by 6 bases, J by 1 base; bases unmatched to a gene: 8. CDR1 is given as GTSNPN and CDR2 as SVGIG, both from the germline V gene (reference sequence). The CDR3 goes from the cysteine to the phenylalanine over 15 residues. Only the CDR3 region is kept as DNA, spanning 45 bases read in frame from base 1. The research as a whole found: Clinical and demographic metadata were provided uncurated, with the amount varying by source and participant.

TCRbeta CDR3 regions were amplified from genomic DNA using the immunoSEQ Assay, a bias-controlled multiplex PCR. Per the authors' processing: The number of nucleated cells in each sample was estimated from the amplification of reference gene primers within the assay. Sequence reads were collapsed and filtered to measure the absolute abundance of every unique TCRbeta CDR3 rearrangement. For each sample, productive Simpson clonality was calculated by taking the square root of Simpson's diversity index across productive rearrangements. In its TCRdb copy, this immuneACCESS table keeps in-frame sequences only and misses some clones. Where compared with another copy, unresolved V genes explain less than half of these, and the others have no known cause. D and trimming were read from the DNA, whereas the V and J calls and clone size are those reported in that table. This sample lists 120,000 or so clones; around 83% were detected once. The ten largest clonotypes hold about 6% of the sample.

The sequence was collected from an older man with active or convalescent COVID-19. Here the chain combines TRBV30 and TRBJ2-3; 9 of the junction bases match TRBD1. Sequences were obtained from peripheral blood. This receptor has the CDR3 CACMGQGDGTDTQYF. DNA sequence: TGTGCCTGCATGGGACAGGGAGATGGCACAGATACGCAGTATTTT.